The clone carrying this TCR beta chain was seen a handful of times. The record originates from a study of T cells after yellow fever vaccination. Whole-study context: For low cell numbers, libraries were made with SMART-Seq v4 Ultra Low Input.

Deletions cut 5 bases from V and 6 bases from J, with 11 bases between. Germline CDR1 and CDR2: MNHEY and SVGAGI. The CDR3 extends over 12 amino acids. TCR cDNA, made by 5'RACE template switching, carried an added universal primer site and UMIs. TCRdb redid the calling of the 5' RACE reads with MiXCR, one entry per CDR3 protein. The table records about 510,000 distinct CDR3 sequences, less than 25% of them present only once. This chain links TRBV6-5 with TRBJ2-7, with D possibly being TRBD1 (6 bases). The material was PBMCs, obtained about 20 days after the first yellow fever vaccination. The clonotype was recovered from a man younger than 35 who received the YFV17D yellow fever vaccine. DNA of the CDR3: TGTGCCAGCAGTGCTCAGGGGCTCGAGCAGTACTTC. Translated, it gives CASSAQGLEQYF.